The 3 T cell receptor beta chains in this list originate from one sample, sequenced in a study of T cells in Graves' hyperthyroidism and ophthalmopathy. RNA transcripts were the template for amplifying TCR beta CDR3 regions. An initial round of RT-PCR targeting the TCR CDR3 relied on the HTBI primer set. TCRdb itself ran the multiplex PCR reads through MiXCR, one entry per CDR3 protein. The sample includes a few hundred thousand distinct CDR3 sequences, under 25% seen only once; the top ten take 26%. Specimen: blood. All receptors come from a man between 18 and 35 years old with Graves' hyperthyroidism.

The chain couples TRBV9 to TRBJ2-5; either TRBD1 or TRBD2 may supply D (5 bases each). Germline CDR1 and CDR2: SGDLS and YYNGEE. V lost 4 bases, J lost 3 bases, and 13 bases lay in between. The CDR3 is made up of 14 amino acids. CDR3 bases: TGTGCCAGCAGCACAGGAGGCGGTAAAGAGACCCAGTACTTC. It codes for CASSTGGGKETQYF.

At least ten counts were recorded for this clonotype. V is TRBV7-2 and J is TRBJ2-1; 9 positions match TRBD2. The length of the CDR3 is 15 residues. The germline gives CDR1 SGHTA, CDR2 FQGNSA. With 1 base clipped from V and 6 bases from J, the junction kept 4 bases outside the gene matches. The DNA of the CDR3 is TGTGCCAGCAGCTTAGTGCGGGGGGGTCCCAATGAGCAGTTCTTC. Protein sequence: CASSLVRGGPNEQFF. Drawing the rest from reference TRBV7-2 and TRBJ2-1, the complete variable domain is GAGVSQSPSNKVTEKGKDVELRCDPISGHTALYWYRQSLGQGLEFLIYFQGNSAPDKSGLPSDRFSAERTGGSVSTLTIQRTQQEDSAVYLCASSLVRGGPNEQFFGPGTRLTVL.

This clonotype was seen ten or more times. CDR3 protein: CASSDAVRGEQYF. CDR3 nucleotide sequence: TGCGCCAGCAGTGATGCGGTGAGGGGCGAGCAGTACTTC. The V call is TRBV10-2, the J call TRBJ2-7; D may be TRBD1 or TRBD2 (5 bases each). Germline V gives CDR1 WSHSY, CDR2 SAAADI. The length of the CDR3 is 13 residues. V was clipped by 3 bases and J by 6 bases, with 12 bases between them.